The clone carrying this T cell receptor (beta chain) was counted once. What it recognizes is unknown. TCRdb's table, derived via immunoSEQ multiplex PCR, lists solely in-frame clones and lacks some. The sample lists over 85,000 clones, approximately 95% occurring once. This sample is drawn from a study of cytomegalovirus exposure and HLA in healthy donors. Overall study results and limits: In vitro testing confirmed a few CMV-associated chains as specific for CMV antigens.

Sequenced input: PBMCs. This TCR was recovered from a woman in her twenties or thirties in good health and CMV-seropositive.

The CDR3 sequence: CASSKPTGRANTGELFF. The CDR3 DNA is TGTGCCAGTAGCAAACCTACAGGGCGCGCGAACACCGGGGAGCTGTTTTTT. The V and J genes are TRBV19 and TRBJ2-2; D perhaps matches TRBD1 (6 bases). Trimming shortened V by 6 bases and J by 0 bases, and 17 bases separated the two germline ends. Germline V lookup: CDR1 LNHDA, CDR2 SQIVND (reference sequence). CDR3 length: 17 residues.